One and the same sample provided the 16 T cell receptor beta chains below, sequenced in a study of CD8 T cells in ankylosing spondylitis. Using its own MiXCR run on the 5' RACE reads, TCRdb lists one record per CDR3 protein. Here the sample spans 350,000 to 550,000 distinct CDR3 sequences, roughly a quarter being singletons. Findings and limits, study-wide: Ankylosing spondylitis blood appeared to carry a characteristic TCR beta motif of several highly homologous variants.

No antigen has been identified for these receptors. The sample was blood, either unsorted or a sorted T cell fraction (not recorded which). All receptors come from a male donor with ankylosing spondylitis.

The rearrangement joins TRBV2 to TRBJ2-1, with D unresolved. V lost 6 bases to trimming and J lost 2 bases, with 8 bases between them. The CDR3 covers 13 residues. The germline gives CDR1 SNHLY, CDR2 FYNNEI. CDR3 amino acids: CASSVTPYNEQFF. The CDR3 nucleotides are TGTGCCAGCAGCGTTACACCCTACAATGAGCAGTTCTTC.

This chain links TRBV2 with TRBJ1-1, with D perhaps matching TRBD1 (5 bases). Germline CDR1 reads SNHLY; CDR2 reads FYNNEI. The CDR3 totals 17 residues. V shed 0 bases and J shed 8 bases, with 22 bases lying between them. CDR3 sequence: CASSEAVVAGRIREAFF. CDR3 nucleotides: TGTGCCAGCAGTGAAGCAGTGGTTGCGGGGCGGATAAGGGAAGCTTTCTTT.

In this sample, this clonotype turned up once. V usage is TRBV29-1 and J usage is TRBJ1-1; D is undetermined. The V end lost 0 bases, the J end lost 8 bases, and 7 bases lay between the germline ends. The CDR3 is 11 amino acids. In germline, CDR1 is SQVTM, CDR2 ANQGSEA. CDR3 in amino acids: CSVEETTEAFF. In DNA, the CDR3 is TGCAGCGTTGAAGAGACAACAGAAGCTTTCTTT.

This clonotype was recorded only once. The chain is built from TRBV18 and TRBJ2-1, with 13 bases that match TRBD2. The V and J ends lost 0 bases and 3 bases, in that order; junction bases with no gene match: 8. Per germline, CDR1 KGHSH and CDR2 LQKENI. The CDR3 loop spans 19 amino acids. The CDR3 nucleotides read TGTGCCAGCTCACCACCGACTAGCGGGAGGCCTGTCCACTACAATGAGCAGTTCTTC. The encoded protein is CASSPPTSGRPVHYNEQFF.

The genes are TRBV4-1 and TRBJ1-2; the match to TRBD1 covers 7 bases. The CDR3 is 15 residues long. The V and J ends lost 4 bases and 4 bases, in that order; junction bases with no gene match: 9. Per germline, CDR1 MGHRA and CDR2 YSYEKL. CDR3: CASSLRAGGIYGYTF. CDR3 bases: TGCGCCAGCAGCCTAAGGGCAGGGGGGATCTATGGCTACACCTTC.

V is TRBV3-1 and J is TRBJ2-2; no firm D call. The CDR3 consists of 14 residues. Trimming left V 1 base short and J 3 bases short, with 6 bases between. CDR1 is LGHDT, CDR2 YNNKEL, per germline (reference sequence). CDR3 nucleotides: TGTGCCAGCAGCCAAGGTCGGTACACCGGGGAGCTGTTTTTT. Amino acids: CASSQGRYTGELFF.

The table lists this clonotype with a few counts. The chain links TRBV7-2 to TRBJ2-1, with 7 bases that match TRBD2. V was pared by 5 bases and J by 1 base, with 11 bases of the junction left unmatched. The CDR3 has 17 amino acids. The germline V gene encodes CDR1 SGHTA and CDR2 FQGNSA. The CDR3 DNA is TGTGCCAGCAGCGCGGAGTCTAGCGGCCATTCCTACAATGAGCAGTTCTTC. Protein sequence: CASSAESSGHSYNEQFF.

V usage is TRBV12-3 or TRBV12-4 and J usage is TRBJ1-1; D is perhaps TRBD1 (5 bases). The CDR3 runs to 17 residues. V dropped 3 bases and J dropped 2 bases, with 19 bases sitting between them. CDR3 nucleotide sequence: TGTGCCAGCAGTTTTTTGCCTTCGGGAGGGGCCAACACTGAAGCTTTCTTT. This encodes CASSFLPSGGANTEAFF.

This clonotype was counted between two and nine times. This rearrangement joins TRBV20-1 to TRBJ2-1, with 8 bases that match TRBD2. The V gene's germline CDR1 is DFQATT and CDR2 SNEGSKA (reference sequence). The CDR3 is 14 residues long. The J segment lost 7 bases and the V segment lost 6 bases, leaving 11 bases of the junction unmatched. CDR3 sequence reads: CSAMPDGRANEQFF. CDR3 DNA: TGCAGTGCCATGCCTGACGGGAGGGCGAATGAGCAGTTCTTC.

This clonotype was detected only a few times. The V call is TRBV27, the J call TRBJ1-2; 7 bases align to TRBD1. The CDR3 has 17 residues. The V gene's germline CDR1 is MNHEY and CDR2 SMNVEV (reference sequence). J lost 2 bases, V lost 6 bases, and 15 bases had no gene match. The DNA of the CDR3 is TGTGCCAGCAGCTCCCATCGACCGGGACAGAGAAACTATGGCTACACCTTC. It specifies CASSSHRPGQRNYGYTF.

The chain is built from TRBV30 and TRBJ2-5; D might be TRBD2 (6 bases). The CDR3 runs 15 residues. Trimming pared 2 bases from V and 5 bases from J, leaving 18 bases between. Germline V gene sequence: CDR1 GTSNPN, CDR2 SVGIG (reference sequence). The CDR3 coding sequence is TGTGCCTGGAGTTCCGGTGGAGGGACGGGTGAGACCCAGTACTTC. It is translated as CAWSSGGGTGETQYF.

V and J are TRBV27 and TRBJ2-3, with D tentatively TRBD2 (6 bases). The CDR3 totals 18 residues. The V end lost 10 bases, the J end lost 6 bases, and 32 bases lay between the germline ends. Germline CDR1 and CDR2: MNHEY and SMNVEV (reference sequence). CDR3 protein: CATSKFSRGLRREDTQYF. As DNA, the CDR3 is TGTGCCACCTCCAAGTTTTCCCGGGGCCTCCGGAGGGAGGATACGCAGTATTTT.

There are a few counts of this clonotype. The rearrangement joins TRBV5-1 to TRBJ2-1, with 9 positions matching TRBD1. Trimming cost V 4 bases and J 9 bases; bases outside gene matches: 11. Germline loops: CDR1 SGHRS, CDR2 YFSETQ. The CDR3 covers 15 residues. The DNA of the CDR3 is TGCGCCAGCAGCATCATGGACAGGGGAGTGGGTGAGCAGTTCTTC. Translated: CASSIMDRGVGEQFF.

This clonotype has a handful of counts. The V call is TRBV20-1, the J call TRBJ2-2; 11 bases fit TRBD2. The CDR3 contains 16 residues. Looked up from germline, CDR1 is DFQATT and CDR2 is SNEGSKA (reference sequence). After removal of 3 bases from V and 5 bases from J, the junction contained 8 bases not matched to a gene. The CDR3 sequence: CSARRLAGGDTGELFF. CDR3 DNA: TGCAGTGCTAGGCGCCTAGCGGGAGGCGATACCGGGGAGCTGTTTTTT.

The chain is built from TRBV6-6 and TRBJ2-2; unclear D gene. The germline CDR1 and CDR2 sequences are MNHNY and SVGAGI (reference sequence). There are 13 residues in the CDR3. V lost 4 bases and J lost 3, with 6 bases in between. The chain's CDR3 is CASSFADTGELFF. The CDR3 DNA follows: TGTGCCAGCAGTTTCGCGGACACCGGGGAGCTGTTTTTT.

J is TRBJ1-1 and V is TRBV20-1; possible D gene TRBD1, 6 bases. This CDR3 has 13 amino acids. V lost 3 bases to trimming and J lost 3 bases, with 11 bases between them. Germline V gene data show CDR1 as DFQATT and CDR2 as SNEGSKA (reference sequence). Written as DNA, the CDR3 is TGCAGTGCTAGTGGGGGGGCGTACACTGAAGCTTTCTTT. The encoded protein is CSASGGAYTEAFF.